This T cell receptor beta chain derives from a study of blood T cell repertoires in COVID-19. A word on this clone: Additional DNA sequences in this sample encode the identical CDR3.

The CDR3 runs to 12 residues. Trimming stripped 1 base from V and 4 bases from J, with 4 bases between. Germline V lookup: CDR1 SGHTA, CDR2 FQGNSA. Some clones are missing from TCRdb's copy, which holds only in-frame ones; the method was immunoSEQ multiplex PCR. The table shows about 310,000 clones, with around 91% occurring only once. The receptor was derived from a woman between 40 and 55 years old with COVID-19, enrolled during active disease. This chain connects TRBV7-2 to TRBJ1-2, with D unclear. The material sequenced was peripheral blood. The CDR3 loop reads CASSLDSYGYTF. The CDR3 region has the DNA TGTGCCAGCAGCTTAGACAGCTATGGCTACACCTTC. Filled out from reference TRBV7-2 and TRBJ1-2, the complete variable domain reads GAGVSQSPSNKVTEKGKDVELRCDPISGHTALYWYRQSLGQGLEFLIYFQGNSAPDKSGLPSDRFSAERTGGSVSTLTIQRTQQEDSAVYLCASSLDSYGYTFGSGTRLTVV.